This T cell receptor beta chain was recovered during a study of shared clonotypes between healthy human individuals. The CDR3 runs 16 residues. V shed 1 base and J 5 bases; nucleotides not matched to a gene: 8. The germline V gene has CDR1 LNHDA and CDR2 SQIVND (reference sequence). Deep-level assay runs were performed. Clones were sequenced by immunoSEQ multiplex PCR, and TCRdb holds only the in-frame ones, with some missing. The data show 2 million to 2.5 million clones, approximately 94% seen once. The clonotype was recovered from a man aged 18 to 30 in good health. The chain links TRBV19 to TRBJ2-5; 9 positions match TRBD2. The material sequenced was naive CD4+ T cells sorted from blood. The subset was: CD45RA+ positively selected. The chain's CDR3 is CASSIGAGGPSETQYF. The DNA of the CDR3 is TGTGCCAGTAGTATAGGGGCGGGAGGGCCGAGTGAGACCCAGTACTTC.